Sequencing of this T cell receptor beta chain was carried out in a study of post-analysis software for immune sequencing data. General study findings and limits: The study found TRBV5-6, TRBV5-1 and TRBV20-1 among five or six TRBV segments more frequent in patients than controls.

A word on this clonotype: Its antigen is currently unknown.

V lost 5 bases, J lost 2 bases, and 19 bases lay in between. Germline assignment: CDR1 SGHTA and CDR2 FQGNSA. The CDR3 length is 17 residues. Included in the TCR beta cDNA libraries were unique molecular identifiers. TCRdb ran MiXCR on the PCR reads and lists one entry per CDR3 protein. This sample has fewer than 850,000 distinct CDR3 sequences, with less than 35% found just once. The TCR comes from a girl between 5 and 17 years old with multiple sclerosis. Source material: blood. The chain combines TRBV7-2 with TRBJ2-4; TRBD2 is a possible D gene (6 bases). CDR3 sequence reads: CASSRREVGGTKNIQYF. CDR3 nucleotides: TGTGCCAGCAGCCGCAGGGAGGTGGGCGGGACCAAAAACATTCAGTACTTC.